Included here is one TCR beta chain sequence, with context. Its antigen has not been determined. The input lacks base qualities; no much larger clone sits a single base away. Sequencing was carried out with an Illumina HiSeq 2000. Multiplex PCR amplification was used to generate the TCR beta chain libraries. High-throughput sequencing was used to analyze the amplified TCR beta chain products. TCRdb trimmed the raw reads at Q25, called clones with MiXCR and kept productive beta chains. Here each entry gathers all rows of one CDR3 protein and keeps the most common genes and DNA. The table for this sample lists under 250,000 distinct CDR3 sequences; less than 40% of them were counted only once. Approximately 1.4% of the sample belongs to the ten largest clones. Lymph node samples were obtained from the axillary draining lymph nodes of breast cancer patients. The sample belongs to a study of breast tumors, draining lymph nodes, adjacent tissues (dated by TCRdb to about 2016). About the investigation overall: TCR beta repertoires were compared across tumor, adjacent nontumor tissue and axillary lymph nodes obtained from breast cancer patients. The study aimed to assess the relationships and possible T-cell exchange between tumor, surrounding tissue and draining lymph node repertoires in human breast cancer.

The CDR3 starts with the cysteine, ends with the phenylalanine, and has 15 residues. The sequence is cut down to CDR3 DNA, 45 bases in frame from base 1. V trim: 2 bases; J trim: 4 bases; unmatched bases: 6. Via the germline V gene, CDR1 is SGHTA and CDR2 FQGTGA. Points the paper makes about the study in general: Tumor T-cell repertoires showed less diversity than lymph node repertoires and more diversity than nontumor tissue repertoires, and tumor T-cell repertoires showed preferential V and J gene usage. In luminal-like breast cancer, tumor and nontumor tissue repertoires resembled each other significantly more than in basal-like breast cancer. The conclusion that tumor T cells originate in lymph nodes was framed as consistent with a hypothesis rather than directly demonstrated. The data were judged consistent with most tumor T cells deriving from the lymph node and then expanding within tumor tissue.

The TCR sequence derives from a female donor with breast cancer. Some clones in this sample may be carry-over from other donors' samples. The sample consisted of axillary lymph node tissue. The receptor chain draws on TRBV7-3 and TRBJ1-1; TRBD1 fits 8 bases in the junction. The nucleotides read TGTGCCAGCAGCTTAGGGACAGGACCTGGCACTGAAGCTTTCTTT. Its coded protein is CASSLGTGPGTEAFF.